Below are 2 T cell receptor beta chains sequenced from a single sample in a study of shared clonotypes between healthy human individuals. Sequenced by immunoSEQ multiplex PCR; TCRdb stores in-frame clones only, minus some. This table has about a million clones, about three quarters appearing once. Sample: memory CD4+ T cells sorted from blood. Indicated subset: CD45RA-negative fraction. Receptors originate from a man younger than 35 in good health.

The rearrangement joins TRBV27 to TRBJ2-7, with D hard to call. Looked up from germline, CDR1 is MNHEY and CDR2 is SMNVEV (reference sequence). The V and J ends lost 9 bases and 5 bases respectively, with 17 bases between them. CDR3 length equals 13 residues. CDR3: CASLQRALHEQYF. CDR3 bases: TGTGCCAGTTTACAGCGTGCCCTTCACGAGCAGTACTTC.

V is TRBV6-4 and J is TRBJ2-7, with unresolved D. In germline, CDR1 is MRHNA, CDR2 SNTAGT. The CDR3 spans 10 residues. The germline V and J ends were trimmed by 6 bases and 2 bases, with 2 bases remaining between them. CDR3 sequence: CASRAYEQYF. CDR3 nucleotide sequence: TGTGCCAGCAGGGCCTACGAGCAGTACTTC.